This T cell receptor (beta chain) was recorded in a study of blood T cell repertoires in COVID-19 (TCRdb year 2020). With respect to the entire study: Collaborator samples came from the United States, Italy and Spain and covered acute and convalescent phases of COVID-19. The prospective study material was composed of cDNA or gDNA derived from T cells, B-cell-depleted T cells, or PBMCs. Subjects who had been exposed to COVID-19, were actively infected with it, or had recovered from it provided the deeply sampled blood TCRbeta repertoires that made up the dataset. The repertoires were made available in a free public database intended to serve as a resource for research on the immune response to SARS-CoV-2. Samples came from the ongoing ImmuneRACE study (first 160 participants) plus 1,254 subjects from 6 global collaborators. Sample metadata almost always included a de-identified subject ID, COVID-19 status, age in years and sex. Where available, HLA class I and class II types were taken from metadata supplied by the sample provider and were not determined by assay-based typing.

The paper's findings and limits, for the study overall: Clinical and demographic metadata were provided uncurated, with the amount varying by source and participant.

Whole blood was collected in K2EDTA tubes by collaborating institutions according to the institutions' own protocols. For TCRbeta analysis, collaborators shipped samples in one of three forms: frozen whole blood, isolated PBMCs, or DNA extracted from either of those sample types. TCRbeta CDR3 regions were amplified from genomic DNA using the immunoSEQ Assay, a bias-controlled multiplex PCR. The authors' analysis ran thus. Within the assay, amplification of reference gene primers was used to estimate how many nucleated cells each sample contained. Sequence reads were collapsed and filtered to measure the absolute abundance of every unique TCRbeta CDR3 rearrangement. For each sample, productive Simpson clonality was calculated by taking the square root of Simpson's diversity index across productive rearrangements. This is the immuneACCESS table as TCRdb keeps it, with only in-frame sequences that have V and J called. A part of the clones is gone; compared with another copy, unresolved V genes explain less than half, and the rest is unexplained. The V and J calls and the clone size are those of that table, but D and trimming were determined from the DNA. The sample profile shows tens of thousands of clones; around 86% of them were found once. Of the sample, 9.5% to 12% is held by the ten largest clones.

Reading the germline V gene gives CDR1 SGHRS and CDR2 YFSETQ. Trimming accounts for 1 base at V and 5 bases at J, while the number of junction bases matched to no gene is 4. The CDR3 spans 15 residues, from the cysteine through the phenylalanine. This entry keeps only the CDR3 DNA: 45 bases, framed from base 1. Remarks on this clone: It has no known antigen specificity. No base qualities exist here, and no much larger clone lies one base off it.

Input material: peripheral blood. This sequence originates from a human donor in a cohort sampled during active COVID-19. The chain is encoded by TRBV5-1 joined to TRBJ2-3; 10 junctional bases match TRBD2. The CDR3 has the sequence CASSLTSGTRDTQYF. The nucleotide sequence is TGCGCCAGCAGCTTGACTAGCGGGACGAGAGATACGCAGTATTTT. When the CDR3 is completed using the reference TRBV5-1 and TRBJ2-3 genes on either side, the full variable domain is KAGVTQTPRYLIKTRGQQVTLSCSPISGHRSVSWYQQTPGQGLQFLFEYFSETQRNKGNFPGRFSGRQFSNSRSEMNVSTLELGDSALYLCASSLTSGTRDTQYFGPGTRLTVL.